Reported below is one T cell receptor (beta chain). Its antigen remains unidentified. The data belong to a study of CXCR3-negative and CXCR3-positive naive CD8 T cells. The wider study: The libraries together contributed 110 million to 150 million TRB reads, each supplying about 1.5 +/- 0.3 million.

This CDR3 is built from 17 residues. Germline CDR1 and CDR2: SGHVS and FNYEAQ. Study-level findings and limits: Relative to CXCR3-negative naive cells, CXCR3-positive naive cells had more hydrophobic TRB CDR3s. Diversity was high in both naive subsets and much lower in memory cells.

UMI labels and 5' RACE were used to prepare the TRB cDNA libraries. From its re-call of the 5' RACE reads, TCRdb lists each CDR3 protein once, without DNA. The sample totals tens of thousands of distinct CDR3 sequences. The specimen was naive CXCR3- CD8+ T cells from blood. Subset meaning: CD45RO-CCR7+CD27+CD95- naive CD8+ T cells lacking CXCR3 (TNR3-). This rearrangement joins TRBV7-6 to TRBJ2-3; TCRdb picks TRBD1, but there is no DNA to check that call. The origin of this receptor is a human donor in good health. Some clones in this sample may be carry-over from other donors' samples. CDR3 in amino acids: CASSLFEGGPGTDTQYF.